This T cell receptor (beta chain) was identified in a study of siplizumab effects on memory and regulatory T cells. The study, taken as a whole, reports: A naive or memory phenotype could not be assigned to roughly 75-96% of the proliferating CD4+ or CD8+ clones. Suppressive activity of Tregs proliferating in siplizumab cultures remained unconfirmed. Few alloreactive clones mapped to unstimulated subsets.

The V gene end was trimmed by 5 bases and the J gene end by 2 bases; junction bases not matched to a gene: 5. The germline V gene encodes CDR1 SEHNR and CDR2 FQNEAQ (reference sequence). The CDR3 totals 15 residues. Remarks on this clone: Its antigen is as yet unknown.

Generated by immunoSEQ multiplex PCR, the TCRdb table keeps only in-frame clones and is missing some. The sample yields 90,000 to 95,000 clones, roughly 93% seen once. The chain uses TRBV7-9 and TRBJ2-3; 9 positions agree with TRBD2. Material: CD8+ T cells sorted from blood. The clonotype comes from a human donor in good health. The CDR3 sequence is CASSPLAGDTDTQYF. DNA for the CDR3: TGTGCCAGCAGCCCCTTAGCGGGGGACACAGATACGCAGTATTTT.